This T cell receptor beta chain is drawn from a study of cytotoxic CD8 clonotypes in ibrutinib-treated CLL. The wider study: Among the patients, over 9 presented as relapsed/refractory and around 15 as treatment-naive; around 18 showed unmutated IGHV. General study findings and limits: Baseline levels of clonality went above those of age-matched healthy donors and moved with circulating CD8+ T-cell counts.

Regarding this clone: Its antigen is still unknown.

The V end lost 0 bases, the J end lost 8 bases, and 13 bases lay between the germline ends. Per the germline V gene, CDR1 is LGHNA and CDR2 is YNFKEQ. There are 14 residues in the CDR3. Depth targeted 1 in 200,000 to 1 in 1 million T cells, averaging around 9.5x coverage per clonotype. The method was immunoSEQ multiplex PCR; TCRdb's version includes in-frame clones alone and lacks a portion of them. Seen here are about 150,000 clones, 76% observed once, and the top ten hold 4.5% to 6%. The chain couples TRBV4-2 to TRBJ1-2; D gene ambiguous. This TCR derives from a human donor with chronic lymphocytic leukemia. This sample comprised PBMCs, obtained after 24 months of ibrutinib treatment. This CDR3 is CASSQDLTGGGYTF. Here the CDR3 DNA reads TGTGCCAGCAGCCAAGATCTGACCGGTGGAGGCTACACCTTC.